This TCR beta chain was recovered during a study of identical twins. Study results and caveats: Beta out-of-frame sequences displayed a weaker excess of sharing between twins. Out-of-frame TCR alpha sharing observed in monozygotic twins exceeded model estimates.

This clonotype came up a few times. Its matching antigen is unknown. Template switching added a universal primer site, and cDNA bore unique molecular identifiers. TCRdb re-called the 5' RACE reads with MiXCR, one entry per CDR3 protein. The sample yields about 530,000 distinct CDR3 sequences, approximately 20% seen once. Germline CDR1 ENHRY, CDR2 SYGVKD. After removal of 7 bases from V and 7 bases from J, the junction contained 9 bases not matched to a gene. The CDR3 runs to 15 residues. These same data were also listed under a study on yellow fever vaccine responses in identical twins.

The sequence was obtained from a woman younger than 30 in good health. The chain links TRBV10-3 to TRBJ2-1, with 11 bases that match TRBD2. The sequencing input was CD4+ T cells sorted from blood. The CDR3 reads CAINSGGAWGNEQFF. In DNA, the CDR3 is TGTGCCATCAATAGCGGGGGGGCTTGGGGGAATGAGCAGTTCTTC.